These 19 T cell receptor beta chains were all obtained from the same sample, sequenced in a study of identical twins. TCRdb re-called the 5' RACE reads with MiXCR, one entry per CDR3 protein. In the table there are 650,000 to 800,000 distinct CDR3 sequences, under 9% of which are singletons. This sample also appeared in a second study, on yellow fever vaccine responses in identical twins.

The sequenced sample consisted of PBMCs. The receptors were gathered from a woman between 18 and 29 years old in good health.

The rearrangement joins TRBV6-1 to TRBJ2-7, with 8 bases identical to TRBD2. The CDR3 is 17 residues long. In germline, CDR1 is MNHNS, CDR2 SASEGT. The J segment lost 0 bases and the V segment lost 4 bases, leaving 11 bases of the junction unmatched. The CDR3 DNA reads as TGTGCCAGCAGTGGGGGGGGCAGCGGGGGTAGCTCCTACGAGCAGTACTTC. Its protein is CASSGGGSGGSSYEQYF.

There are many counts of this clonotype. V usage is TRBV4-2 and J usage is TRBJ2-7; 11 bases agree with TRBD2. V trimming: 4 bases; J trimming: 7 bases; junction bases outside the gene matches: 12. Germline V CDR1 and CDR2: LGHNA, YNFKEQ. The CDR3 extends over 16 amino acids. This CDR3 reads CASSLSPASGGKEQYF. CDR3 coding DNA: TGTGCCAGCAGCCTAAGTCCGGCTAGCGGGGGGAAAGAGCAGTACTTC.

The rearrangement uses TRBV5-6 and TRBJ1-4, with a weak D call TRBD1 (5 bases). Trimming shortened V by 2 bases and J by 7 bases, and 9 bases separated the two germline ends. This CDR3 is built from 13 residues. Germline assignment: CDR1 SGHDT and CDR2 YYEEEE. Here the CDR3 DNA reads TGTGCCAGCAGCTTTGGTAGGGGTGAAAAACTGTTTTTT. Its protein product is CASSFGRGEKLFF.

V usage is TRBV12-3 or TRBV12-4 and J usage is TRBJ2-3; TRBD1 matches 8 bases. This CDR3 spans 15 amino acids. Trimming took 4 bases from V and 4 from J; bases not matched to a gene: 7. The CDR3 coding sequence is TGTGCCAGCAGTTCTACGGACAGGGTGCCAGATACGCAGTATTTT. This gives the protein CASSSTDRVPDTQYF.

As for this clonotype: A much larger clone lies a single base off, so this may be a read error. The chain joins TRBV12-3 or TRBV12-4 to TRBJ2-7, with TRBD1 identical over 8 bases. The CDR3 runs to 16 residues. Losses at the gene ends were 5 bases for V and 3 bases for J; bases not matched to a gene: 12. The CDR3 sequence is CASSQCDSTGGYEQYF. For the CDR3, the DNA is TGTGCCAGCAGTCAATGCGACTCCACAGGGGGCTACGAGCAGTACTTC.

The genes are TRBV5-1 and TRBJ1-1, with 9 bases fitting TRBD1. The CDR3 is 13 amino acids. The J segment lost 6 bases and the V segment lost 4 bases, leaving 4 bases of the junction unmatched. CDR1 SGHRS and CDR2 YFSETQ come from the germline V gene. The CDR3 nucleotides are TGCGCCAGCAGCCGCCGACAGGGGGCTGAAGCTTTCTTT. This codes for CASSRRQGAEAFF. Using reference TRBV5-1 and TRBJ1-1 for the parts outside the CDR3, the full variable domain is KAGVTQTPRYLIKTRGQQVTLSCSPISGHRSVSWYQQTPGQGLQFLFEYFSETQRNKGNFPGRFSGRQFSNSRSEMNVSTLELGDSALYLCASSRRQGAEAFFGQGTRLTVV.

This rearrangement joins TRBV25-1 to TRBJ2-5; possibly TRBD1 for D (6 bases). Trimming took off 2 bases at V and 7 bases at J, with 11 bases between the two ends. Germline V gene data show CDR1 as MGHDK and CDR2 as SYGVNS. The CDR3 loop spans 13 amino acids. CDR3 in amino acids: CASSEEQGWTQYF. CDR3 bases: TGTGCCAGCAGTGAAGAACAGGGTTGGACCCAGTACTTC. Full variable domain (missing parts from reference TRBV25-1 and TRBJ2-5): EADIYQTPRYLVIGTGKKITLECSQTMGHDKMYWYQQDPGMELHLIHYSYGVNSTEKGDLSSESTVSRIRTEHFPLTLESARPSHTSQYLCASSEEQGWTQYFGPGTRLLVL.

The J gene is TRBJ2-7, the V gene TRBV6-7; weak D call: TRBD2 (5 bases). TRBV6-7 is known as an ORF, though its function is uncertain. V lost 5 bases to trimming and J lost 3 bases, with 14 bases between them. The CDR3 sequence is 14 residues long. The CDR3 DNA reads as TGTGCCAGCAGTCACGGACTGATAAACTACGAGCAGTACTTC. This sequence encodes CASSHGLINYEQYF.

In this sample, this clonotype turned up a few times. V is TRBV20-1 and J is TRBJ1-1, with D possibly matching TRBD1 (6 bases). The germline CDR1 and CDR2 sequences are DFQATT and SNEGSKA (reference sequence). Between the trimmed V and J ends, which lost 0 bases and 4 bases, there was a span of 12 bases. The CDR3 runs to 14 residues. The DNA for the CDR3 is TGCAGTGCTAGAGATGTGAGGGGGGGCACTGAAGCTTTCTTT. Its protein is CSARDVRGGTEAFF.

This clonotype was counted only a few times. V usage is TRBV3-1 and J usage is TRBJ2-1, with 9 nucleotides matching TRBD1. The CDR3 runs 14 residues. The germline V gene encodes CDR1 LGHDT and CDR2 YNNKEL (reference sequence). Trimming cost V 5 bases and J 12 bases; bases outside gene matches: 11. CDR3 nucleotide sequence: TGTGCCAGCAGCGCAAAGGGACAGGGCGGAGGGCAGTTCTTC. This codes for CASSAKGQGGGQFF.

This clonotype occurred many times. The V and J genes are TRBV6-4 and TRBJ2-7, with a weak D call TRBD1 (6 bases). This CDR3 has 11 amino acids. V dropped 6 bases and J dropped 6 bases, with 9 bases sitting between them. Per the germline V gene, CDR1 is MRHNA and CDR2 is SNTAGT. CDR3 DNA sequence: TGTGCCAGCAGGGGGGCATCCGAGCAGTACTTC. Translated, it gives CASRGASEQYF.

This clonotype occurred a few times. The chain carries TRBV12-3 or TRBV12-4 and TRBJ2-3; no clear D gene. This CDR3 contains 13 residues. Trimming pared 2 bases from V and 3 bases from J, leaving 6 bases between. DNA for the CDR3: TGTGCCAGCAGTTTACAGAGGACAGATACGCAGTATTTT. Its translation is CASSLQRTDTQYF.

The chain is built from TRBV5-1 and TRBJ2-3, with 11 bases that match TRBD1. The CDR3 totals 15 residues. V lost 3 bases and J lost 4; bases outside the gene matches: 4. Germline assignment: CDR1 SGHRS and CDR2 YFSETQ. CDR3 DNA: TGCGCCAGCAGCTCAGGGGGACAGGGGGCAGATACGCAGTATTTT. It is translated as CASSSGGQGADTQYF.

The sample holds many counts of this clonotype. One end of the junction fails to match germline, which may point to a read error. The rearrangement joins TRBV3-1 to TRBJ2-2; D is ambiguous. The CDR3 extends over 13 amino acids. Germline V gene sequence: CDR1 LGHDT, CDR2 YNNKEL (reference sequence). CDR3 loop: CASTQAPTGELFF. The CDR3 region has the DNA TGTGCCAGCACCCAAGCTCCCACCGGGGAGCTGTTTTTT.

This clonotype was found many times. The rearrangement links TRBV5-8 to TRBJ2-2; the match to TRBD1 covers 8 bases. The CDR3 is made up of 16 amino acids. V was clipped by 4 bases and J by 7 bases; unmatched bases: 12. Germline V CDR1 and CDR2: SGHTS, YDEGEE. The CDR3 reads CASSKRTGTVIGELFF. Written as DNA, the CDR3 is TGTGCCAGCAGCAAAAGGACAGGGACGGTTATCGGGGAGCTGTTTTTT.

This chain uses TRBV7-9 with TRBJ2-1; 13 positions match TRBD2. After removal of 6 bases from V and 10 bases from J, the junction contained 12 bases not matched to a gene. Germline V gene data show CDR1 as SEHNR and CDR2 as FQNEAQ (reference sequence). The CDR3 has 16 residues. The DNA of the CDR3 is TGTGCCAGCAGGGAATCAGGACTAGCGGGGGTTGGGGAGCAGTTCTTC. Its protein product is CASRESGLAGVGEQFF. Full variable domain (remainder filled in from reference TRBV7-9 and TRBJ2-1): DTGVSQNPRHKITKRGQNVTFRCDPISEHNRLYWYRQTLGQGPEFLTYFQNEAQLEKSRLLSDRFSAERPKGSFSTLEIQRTEQGDSAMYLCASRESGLAGVGEQFFGPGTRLTVL.

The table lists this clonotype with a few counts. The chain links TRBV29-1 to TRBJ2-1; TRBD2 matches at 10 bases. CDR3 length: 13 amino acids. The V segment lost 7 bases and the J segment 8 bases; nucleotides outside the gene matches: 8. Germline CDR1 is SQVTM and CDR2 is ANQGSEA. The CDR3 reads CSGTSGIEDEQFF. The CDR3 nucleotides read TGCAGCGGAACTAGCGGGATCGAGGATGAGCAGTTCTTC.

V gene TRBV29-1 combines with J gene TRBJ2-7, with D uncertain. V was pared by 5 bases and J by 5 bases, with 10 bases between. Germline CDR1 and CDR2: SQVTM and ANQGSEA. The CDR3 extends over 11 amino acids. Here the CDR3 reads CSVWVDHEQYF. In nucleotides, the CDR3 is TGCAGCGTTTGGGTCGACCACGAGCAGTACTTC.

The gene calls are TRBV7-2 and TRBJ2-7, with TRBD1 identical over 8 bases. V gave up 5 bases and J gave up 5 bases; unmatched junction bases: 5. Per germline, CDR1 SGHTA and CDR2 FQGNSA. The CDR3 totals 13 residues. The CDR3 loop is CASSMDREDEQYF. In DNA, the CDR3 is TGTGCCAGCAGCATGGACAGGGAAGACGAGCAGTACTTC.